This T cell receptor beta chain was sequenced during a study of cytomegalovirus exposure and HLA in healthy donors. Study results and caveats: Later analysis demonstrated an association between a missense DCLRE1C variant and TCR beta V- and J-gene trimming.

V lost 0 bases and J lost 3, with 16 bases in between. The CDR3 spans 16 residues. CDR1 is SGHRS, CDR2 YFSETQ, per germline. The table lists this clone with a few counts. Its antigen is not identified. Amplification used 60 Vbeta primers and 13 Jbeta primers. TCRdb's copy holds only in-frame clones and misses some; the assay was immunoSEQ multiplex PCR. Of 100,000 to 150,000 clones in the sample, 70% to 80% were seen once. The chain joins TRBV5-1 to TRBJ2-7; possible D gene TRBD2, 5 bases. The sequence was collected from a man aged 35 to 55 in good health and CMV-seropositive. Sequencing used PBMCs. CDR3 DNA: TGCGCCAGCAGCTTGGGAGGGCAGACCTCTGGCTACGAGCAGTACTTC. It is translated as CASSLGGQTSGYEQYF.